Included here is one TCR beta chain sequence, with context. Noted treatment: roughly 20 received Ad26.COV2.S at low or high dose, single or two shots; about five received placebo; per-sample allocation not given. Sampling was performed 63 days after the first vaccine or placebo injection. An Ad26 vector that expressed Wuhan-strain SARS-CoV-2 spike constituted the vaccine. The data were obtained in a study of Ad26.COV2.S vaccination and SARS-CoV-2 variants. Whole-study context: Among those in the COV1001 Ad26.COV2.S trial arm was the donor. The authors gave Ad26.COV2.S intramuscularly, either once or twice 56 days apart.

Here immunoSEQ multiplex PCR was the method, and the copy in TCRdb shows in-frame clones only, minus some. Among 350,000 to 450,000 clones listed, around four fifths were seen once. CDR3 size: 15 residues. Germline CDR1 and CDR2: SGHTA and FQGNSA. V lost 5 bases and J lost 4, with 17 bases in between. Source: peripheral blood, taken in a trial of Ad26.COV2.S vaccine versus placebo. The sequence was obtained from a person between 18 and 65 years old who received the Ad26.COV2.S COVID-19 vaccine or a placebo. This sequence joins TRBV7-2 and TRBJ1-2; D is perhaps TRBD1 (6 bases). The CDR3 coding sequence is TGTGCCAGCAGCCCCTTATCGGGGGGCTTCTATGGCTACACCTTC. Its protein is CASSPLSGGFYGYTF.